The 13 T cell receptor beta chains below were found in one sample sequenced in a study of blood T cell repertoires in COVID-19. Using immunoSEQ multiplex PCR, the repertoire was profiled, and TCRdb retains in-frame clones only, with some absent. The sample has approximately 140,000 clones, about 90% seen once. What was sequenced was peripheral blood. These receptors originate from a man aged 45 to 65 with active or convalescent COVID-19.

The J gene is TRBJ1-6, the V gene TRBV25-1, with 10 bases identical to TRBD1. CDR3 length: 14 residues. The germline V gene has CDR1 MGHDK and CDR2 SYGVNS. The junction had 3 bases not matched to a gene; V was cut back by 4 bases and J by 9 bases. CDR3 protein: CASSGQGAGSPLHF. The CDR3 DNA sequence: TGTGCCAGCAGTGGACAGGGGGCCGGTTCACCCCTCCACTTT.

The V gene is TRBV7-8, the J gene TRBJ2-5, with 8 bases fitting TRBD1. V gave up 5 bases and J gave up 5 bases; unmatched junction bases: 4. Germline values: CDR1 SGHVS, CDR2 FQNEAQ. This CDR3 spans 13 amino acids. This chain's CDR3 is CASSATGAETQYF. The CDR3 DNA is TGTGCCAGCAGCGCGACAGGGGCGGAGACCCAGTACTTC.

As DNA, the CDR3 is TGTGCCAGCAGTTATCGGCGGACAGGCCAGGGGGTTGAGCCCCAGCATTTT. Amino acid sequence: CASSYRRTGQGVEPQHF. The J gene is TRBJ1-5, the V gene TRBV27, with TRBD1 matching over 7 bases. The CDR3 loop spans 17 amino acids. V was clipped by 4 bases and J by 8 bases; unmatched bases: 17. Germline V gene data show CDR1 as MNHEY and CDR2 as SMNVEV (reference sequence).

The J gene is TRBJ2-1, the V gene TRBV6-2 or TRBV6-3; D perhaps matches TRBD2 (6 bases). Trimming pared 2 bases from V and 1 base from J, leaving 21 bases between. Germline V CDR1 and CDR2: MNHEY, SVGEGT. This CDR3 is built from 19 residues. CDR3 region: CASSYQVHGGGVSYNEQFF. The CDR3 DNA reads TGTGCCAGCAGTTACCAGGTGCACGGAGGCGGGGTTTCCTACAATGAGCAGTTCTTC.

The chain employs TRBV28 and TRBJ2-7, with D tentatively TRBD2 (5 bases). CDR3 length: 14 amino acids. From germline, CDR1 is MDHEN and CDR2 SYDVKM. V was trimmed by 10 bases and J by 0 bases, leaving 16 bases between them. This CDR3 reads CATRESLGSYEQYF. In nucleotides, the CDR3 is TGTGCCACCCGGGAATCCCTAGGCTCCTACGAGCAGTACTTC.

The chain employs TRBV6-5 and TRBJ1-4; D unclear. Deletions cut 6 bases from V and 0 bases from J, with 5 bases between. Germline assignment: CDR1 MNHEY and CDR2 SVGAGI. The CDR3 runs 13 residues. The CDR3 nucleotides read TGTGCCAGCAGCGGGGCAACTAATGAAAAACTGTTTTTT. Protein product: CASSGATNEKLFF.

The chain recombines TRBV6-1 with TRBJ1-5, with D unresolved. CDR3 size: 12 residues. The V gene lost 0 bases and the J gene lost 10 bases, with 7 bases spanning the gap. Germline CDR1 MNHNS, CDR2 SASEGT. The CDR3 nucleotides are TGTGCCAGCAGTGAAGCTGAGCTCCCCCAGCATTTT. Translation: CASSEAELPQHF.

The rearrangement uses TRBV5-7 and TRBJ1-1; the D gene is possibly TRBD1 (5 bases). TRBV5-7 qualifies as an ORF whose function is uncertain. CDR3 length: 15 amino acids. Trimming removed 0 bases at V and 1 base at J, with 10 bases between. The CDR3 sequence: CASSLEGKGNTEAFF. In DNA form, the CDR3 reads TGTGCCAGCAGCTTGGAGGGGAAAGGGAACACTGAAGCTTTCTTT.

J is TRBJ1-1 and V is TRBV18, with TRBD1 matching over 10 bases. Germline CDR1 and CDR2: KGHSH and LQKENI. Germline trimming cut 2 bases from V and 5 bases from J; bases unmatched to any gene: 5. The CDR3 contains 15 residues. DNA for the CDR3: TGTGCCAGCTCACCAATGACAGGGGGCGAGACTGAAGCTTTCTTT. It yields the protein CASSPMTGGETEAFF.

This chain connects TRBV10-2 to TRBJ1-4; D gene uncertain. This CDR3 has 13 residues. Deletions cut 7 bases from V and 0 bases from J, with 6 bases between. CDR1 WSHSY and CDR2 SAAADI come from the germline V gene. The chain's CDR3 is CASKPATNEKLFF. CDR3 sequence (DNA): TGCGCCAGCAAGCCTGCAACTAATGAAAAACTGTTTTTT.

The CDR3 DNA sequence: TGTGCCAGCAGCCTCGGCGGATCCAAAAACATTCAGTACTTC. Translation gives CASSLGGSKNIQYF. The V call is TRBV6-6, the J call TRBJ2-4, with no clear D. V dropped 6 bases and J dropped 2 bases, with 11 bases sitting between them. CDR1 is MNHNY and CDR2 is SVGAGI in the germline V gene (reference sequence). The CDR3 is 14 amino acids.

The gene calls are TRBV18 and TRBJ2-3; TRBD2 matches 9 bases. Per the germline V gene, CDR1 is KGHSH and CDR2 is LQKENI. With V trimmed by 3 bases and J by 1 base, 8 bases remained unmatched. This CDR3 is built from 17 residues. CDR3 sequence (DNA): TGTGCCAGCTCACCTAGCGGGAGCGGGATTGGCACAGATACGCAGTATTTT. Residues: CASSPSGSGIGTDTQYF.

The rearrangement uses TRBV6-5 and TRBJ1-2, with D hard to call. The CDR3 extends over 14 amino acids. Germline V gives CDR1 MNHEY, CDR2 SVGAGI. V was pared by 2 bases and J by 4 bases, with 11 bases between. CDR3 in amino acids: CASSYAARVYGYTF. The CDR3 bases are TGTGCCAGCAGTTACGCGGCTCGGGTCTATGGCTACACCTTC.